This entry is about one T cell receptor beta chain. How the authors handled the data: Scientists estimated how many nucleated cells there were by amplifying reference gene primers. Data came from immunoSEQ multiplex PCR; TCRdb stores just in-frame clones and leaves some out. The V and J calls and clone size are taken from that table; D and trimming were inferred from the DNA. The sample contains tens of thousands of clones, approximately 90% of which appear only once. The CDR3 covers 15 residues. V was cut by 3 bases and J by 8 bases, with 16 bases left in between. Germline values: CDR1 SNHLY, CDR2 FYNNEI. Followed over time, Seattle patients had been enrolled while infection was active. The record originates from a study of blood T cell repertoires in COVID-19. Study context: The origin of the acute and convalescent COVID-19 samples was the United States, Italy and Spain.

V gene TRBV2 combines with J gene TRBJ1-4; TRBD1 is a possible D gene (6 bases). The TCR comes from a woman older than 75 with COVID-19, enrolled during active disease. The sample was peripheral blood. The CDR3 region is CASSDVKQGREKLFF. Here the CDR3 DNA reads TGTGCCAGCAGTGACGTTAAACAGGGTAGGGAAAAACTGTTTTTT.